Below, 17 T cell receptor beta chains from the same sample are listed, as sequenced in a study of blood T cell repertoires in COVID-19. Clones were sequenced by immunoSEQ multiplex PCR, and TCRdb holds only the in-frame ones, with some missing. This sample has tens of thousands of clones, with approximately 90% found just once. The sequencing input was peripheral blood. The receptors originated from a man between 65 and 85 years old with active or convalescent COVID-19.

The chain is built from TRBV5-1 and TRBJ2-1; 12 nucleotides align to TRBD2. From germline, CDR1 is SGHRS and CDR2 YFSETQ. This CDR3 contains 15 residues. V was clipped by 3 bases and J by 6 bases; unmatched bases: 4. Here the CDR3 reads CASSYPSGGGNEQFF. The DNA of the CDR3 is TGCGCCAGCAGCTACCCTAGCGGGGGGGGCAATGAGCAGTTCTTC.

The CDR3 spells CASSSSGQRGGGETQYF. Written as DNA, the CDR3 is TGTGCCAGCAGCTCCTCGGGGCAGCGGGGGGGCGGTGAGACCCAGTACTTC. This sequence joins TRBV5-4 and TRBJ2-5; 10 positions agree with TRBD2. Germline V gene data show CDR1 as SGHNT and CDR2 as YYREEE (reference sequence). The CDR3 is 17 residues long. V gave up 3 bases and J gave up 5 bases; unmatched junction bases: 13.

This clone was observed once. The J gene is TRBJ1-6, the V gene TRBV5-5; 7 nucleotides agree with TRBD1. Losses at the gene ends were 4 bases for V and 0 bases for J; bases not matched to a gene: 4. The CDR3 has 16 residues. Looked up from germline, CDR1 is SGHKS and CDR2 is YYEKEE (reference sequence). CDR3: CASSPQGSSYNSPLHF. In DNA form, the CDR3 reads TGTGCCAGCAGCCCACAGGGGAGCTCCTATAATTCACCCCTCCACTTT.

This chain joins TRBV24-1 and TRBJ1-5; maybe TRBD1 (5 bases). CDR1 and CDR2 (germline): KGHDR, SFDVKD. Trimming removed 5 bases from V and 3 bases from J, with 13 bases in between. This CDR3 is 15 amino acids long. For the CDR3, the DNA is TGTGCCACCAGTGCCGCTGACAGATTCAATCAGCCCCAGCATTTT. This codes for CATSAADRFNQPQHF.

The V and J genes are TRBV18 and TRBJ1-1; possibly TRBD1 for D (6 bases). The CDR3 runs to 15 residues. The ends were cut back, 6 bases at V and 0 bases at J, with 14 bases in the middle. Germline CDR1 and CDR2: KGHSH and LQKENI. The CDR3 sequence is CASSPRGGLNTEAFF. CDR3 DNA sequence: TGTGCCAGCTCGCCCAGGGGCGGCTTGAACACTGAAGCTTTCTTT.

The V and J genes are TRBV7-2 and TRBJ2-6, with D possibly being TRBD2 (6 bases). V lost 5 bases and J 2 bases, leaving 13 bases between the germline ends. The CDR3 contains 16 residues. CDR1 SGHTA and CDR2 FQGNSA come from the germline V gene. The CDR3 DNA reads as TGTGCCAGCAGCATAAATTGGGGGGCTGGGGCCAACGTCCTGACTTTC. It yields the protein CASSINWGAGANVLTF.

This rearrangement joins TRBV18 to TRBJ1-2; TRBD1 might be the D (6 bases). Germline values: CDR1 KGHSH, CDR2 LQKENI. CDR3 length: 16 amino acids. V gave up 4 bases and J gave up 4 bases, with 19 bases separating them. The chain's CDR3 is CASSLRVAGDGYGYTF. The DNA of the CDR3 is TGTGCCAGCTCACTGCGGGTGGCAGGGGACGGCTATGGCTACACCTTC.

J is TRBJ1-1 and V is TRBV7-9; D gene uncertain. This CDR3 region has 14 residues. Germline values: CDR1 SEHNR, CDR2 FQNEAQ (reference sequence). V shed 2 bases and J shed 4 bases, with 11 bases lying between them. Here the CDR3 DNA reads TGTGCCAGCAGCTTATACTCAACCCGCACTGAAGCTTTCTTT. Encoded protein: CASSLYSTRTEAFF.

The rearrangement uses TRBV2 and TRBJ2-7, with TRBD1 matching 9 bases. Losses at the gene ends were 5 bases for V and 5 bases for J; bases not matched to a gene: 10. The CDR3 consists of 15 residues. Germline CDR1 reads SNHLY; CDR2 reads FYNNEI. The CDR3 reads CASSPNNRGLNEQYF. The DNA for the CDR3 is TGTGCCAGCAGTCCCAATAACAGGGGGCTTAACGAGCAGTACTTC. The variable domain in full, completed from reference TRBV2 and TRBJ2-7, reads EPEVTQTPSHQVTQMGQEVILRCVPISNHLYFYWYRQILGQKVEFLVSFYNNEISEKSEIFDDQFSVERPDGSNFTLKIRSTKLEDSAMYFCASSPNNRGLNEQYFGPGTRLTVT.

The rearrangement uses TRBV9 and TRBJ2-3, with D possibly being TRBD1 (7 bases). V lost 0 bases to trimming and J lost 6 bases, with 14 bases between them. This CDR3 has 15 residues. The germline V gene has CDR1 SGDLS and CDR2 YYNGEE. CDR3 nucleotides: TGTGCCAGCAGCGTAGGGACAGGCAGCGGGGATACGCAGTATTTT. Protein sequence: CASSVGTGSGDTQYF.

This chain joins TRBV4-3 and TRBJ1-2; D call uncertain. Trimming took 4 bases from V and 4 from J, leaving 16 bases between them. Germline assignment: CDR1 LGHNA and CDR2 YSLEER. There are 15 residues in the CDR3. CDR3: CASSPSAPGLYGYTF. CDR3 DNA: TGCGCCAGCAGCCCGTCCGCGCCAGGTCTCTATGGCTACACCTTC.

The genes are TRBV12-3 or TRBV12-4 and TRBJ1-2, with 7 bases identical to TRBD1. After removal of 6 bases from V and 6 bases from J, the junction contained 7 bases not matched to a gene. The CDR3 runs 13 residues. CDR3 residues: CASSPTRGDGYTF. Written as DNA, the CDR3 is TGTGCCAGCAGCCCTACCAGGGGGGATGGCTACACCTTC.

The V gene is TRBV7-2, the J gene TRBJ1-3, with TRBD1 matching over 8 bases. Germline V gene data show CDR1 as SGHTA and CDR2 as FQGNSA. The CDR3 extends over 17 amino acids. Trimming took 5 bases from V and 3 from J; bases not matched to a gene: 12. This CDR3 reads CASSPYPTGARGNTIYF. The CDR3 coding sequence is TGTGCCAGCAGCCCCTACCCGACAGGGGCCCGTGGAAACACCATATATTTT.

This chain uses TRBV2 with TRBJ1-4; D remains unclear. Germline CDR1 is SNHLY and CDR2 is FYNNEI. This CDR3 has 15 residues. V gave up 5 bases and J gave up 8 bases, with 18 bases separating them. Here the CDR3 DNA reads TGTGCCAGCAGTCCCTTACACCACGCGGGAGAAAAACTGTTTTTT. Encoded protein: CASSPLHHAGEKLFF.

This chain uses TRBV4-2 with TRBJ1-1; D uncertain. This CDR3 is 15 amino acids long. V shed 1 base and J shed 1 base, with 10 bases lying between them. Looked up from germline, CDR1 is LGHNA and CDR2 is YNFKEQ. CDR3 sequence (DNA): TGTGCCAGCAGCCAAGTAGAGGGAGCGAACACTGAAGCTTTCTTT. This translates into CASSQVEGANTEAFF.

J is TRBJ1-5 and V is TRBV28, with D perhaps matching TRBD1 (5 bases). The V gene's germline CDR1 is MDHEN and CDR2 SYDVKM. The CDR3 runs 14 residues. V lost 5 bases and J lost 4, with 12 bases in between. CDR3 amino acids: CASSPDRINQPQHF. Here the CDR3 DNA reads TGTGCCAGCAGTCCAGACAGAATAAATCAGCCCCAGCATTTT.

J is TRBJ1-3 and V is TRBV7-2, with TRBD1 matching over 10 bases. The ends lost 4 bases at V and 4 bases at J; junction bases unmatched: 7. Germline CDR1 is SGHTA and CDR2 is FQGNSA. This CDR3 contains 16 residues. This CDR3 reads CASSSRTGGRGNTIYF. DNA for the CDR3: TGTGCCAGCAGCTCCCGGACAGGGGGGAGGGGAAACACCATATATTTT.